A selection of T cell receptor beta chains follows, all from one sample in a study of blood T cell repertoires in COVID-19. Some clones are missing from TCRdb's copy, which holds only in-frame ones; the method was immunoSEQ multiplex PCR. The sample consists of about 370,000 clones, around nine tenths of them appearing once. Sequences were obtained from PBMCs or T cells enriched from blood (not recorded which). The receptors were gathered from a woman in her thirties who had recovered from COVID-19. Each CDR3 is given with its conserved first and last residue. The D gene is left open where the match is weak. Only some rows state a clone size, as once, few, many or a class for expanded clones.

.	TRBV5-1	TRBJ1-1	.	CASSLIGSGTEAFF	TGCGCCAGCAGCTTGATAGGGAGTGGCACTGAAGCTTTCTTT
.	TRBV5-4	TRBJ2-1	once	CASSLGRADNEQFF	TGTGCCAGCAGCTTGGGTCGAGCCGACAATGAGCAGTTCTTC
TRBD2	TRBV20-1	TRBJ2-3	.	CSASLLAGSTDTQYF	TGCAGTGCTAGTCTTCTAGCGGGGAGCACAGATACGCAGTATTTT
TRBD1	TRBV15	TRBJ2-2	.	CATSRDRTGENPGELFF	TGTGCCACCAGCAGAGACAGGACAGGGGAGAACCCCGGGGAGCTGTTTTTT
TRBD1	TRBV4-2	TRBJ1-5	many	CASSPDQTGFSQPQHF	TGTGCCAGCAGCCCTGATCAGACAGGGTTTAGTCAGCCCCAGCATTTT
TRBD1	TRBV3-1/TRBV3-2	TRBJ2-2	.	CASIGQGAANTGELFF	TGTGCCAGCATCGGGCAGGGGGCGGCGAACACCGGGGAGCTGTTTTTT
TRBD1	TRBV6-2/TRBV6-3	TRBJ2-5	.	CASSYIPGTASQLPETQYF	TGTGCCAGCAGTTACATCCCCGGGACAGCGAGCCAACTTCCAGAGACCCAGTACTTC
TRBD2	TRBV27	TRBJ2-3	once	CASRYREGGTQYF	TGTGCCAGCAGATACCGGGAGGGCGGTACGCAGTATTTT
TRBD1	TRBV6-5	TRBJ2-7	.	CASGVTGGEQYF	TGTGCCAGCGGAGTAACAGGGGGCGAGCAGTACTTC
.	TRBV7-3	TRBJ2-2	.	CASSQGPNTGELFF	TGTGCCAGCAGCCAGGGGCCGAACACCGGGGAGCTGTTTTTT
TRBD1	TRBV5-6	TRBJ1-6	.	CASSDGQGTVGNSPLHF	TGTGCCAGCAGCGACGGACAGGGGACAGTGGGGAATTCACCCCTCCACTTT
.	TRBV11-1	TRBJ1-1	.	CASSLGRFTEAFF	TGTGCCAGCAGCCTAGGTCGGTTCACTGAAGCTTTCTTT
.	TRBV11-2	TRBJ1-1	.	CASSRGWNTEAFF	TGTGCCAGCAGCCGGGGTTGGAACACTGAAGCTTTCTTT
TRBD1	TRBV27	TRBJ1-2	.	CASRKPGTESRGYTF	TGTGCCAGCCGAAAACCAGGGACAGAATCGCGGGGCTACACCTTC
TRBD1	TRBV28	TRBJ2-1	.	CASSPKGTGRNEQFF	TGTGCCAGCAGTCCCAAAGGGACAGGGAGAAATGAGCAGTTCTTC
TRBD1	TRBV12-5	TRBJ1-1	.	CASAFVRDSEAFF	TGTGCTAGTGCCTTCGTCCGGGACAGTGAAGCTTTCTTT
TRBD1	TRBV9	TRBJ2-1	.	CASSVRRWTGKACDEQFF	TGTGCCAGCAGCGTACGAAGGTGGACAGGCAAGGCTTGCGATGAGCAGTTCTTC
TRBD2	TRBV7-9	TRBJ2-1	.	CASSLEGGSEQFF	TGTGCCAGCAGCTTAGAGGGAGGGTCTGAGCAGTTCTTC
.	TRBV28	TRBJ1-1	.	CASGRGHGAEAFF	TGTGCCAGCGGAAGGGGACATGGCGCTGAAGCTTTCTTT
TRBD1	TRBV28	TRBJ1-4	.	CASSPNSGTGGEKLFF	TGTGCCAGCAGTCCGAATTCCGGGACAGGGGGTGAAAAACTGTTTTTT
TRBD2	TRBV5-1	TRBJ2-2	once	CASSQRTSGGPTGELFF	TGCGCCAGCAGCCAACGGACTAGCGGGGGGCCCACCGGGGAGCTGTTTTTT
TRBD1	TRBV28	TRBJ2-1	.	CASSPDRGINEQFF	TGTGCCAGCAGTCCCGACAGGGGCATTAATGAGCAGTTCTTC
TRBD2	TRBV14	TRBJ2-1	once	CASSHRGLAGTEQFF	TGTGCCAGCAGCCATAGGGGACTAGCGGGAACTGAGCAGTTCTTC
.	TRBV19	TRBJ1-3	.	CASMDIGGASGNTIYF	TGTGCCAGTATGGATATCGGTGGGGCCTCTGGAAACACCATATATTTT
.	TRBV3-1/TRBV3-2	TRBJ2-7	.	CASSQGPVSYEQYF	TGTGCCAGCAGCCAAGGGCCAGTCTCCTACGAGCAGTACTTC
TRBD1	TRBV11-2	TRBJ2-1	.	CASSEPGQGSYNEQFF	TGTGCCAGCAGCGAGCCGGGACAGGGCTCCTACAATGAGCAGTTCTTC
TRBD2	TRBV28	TRBJ2-1	.	CASTPSGPSGIYNEQFF	TGTGCCAGCACCCCTTCTGGCCCTAGCGGGATATACAATGAGCAGTTCTTC
TRBD2	TRBV27	TRBJ2-7	.	CASRKTSGYEQYF	TGTGCCAGCAGGAAGACTAGCGGATACGAGCAGTACTTC
.	TRBV25-1	TRBJ1-1	few	CASRRAGEGTEAFF	TGTGCCAGCAGGAGGGCAGGGGAAGGCACTGAAGCTTTCTTT
.	TRBV19	TRBJ2-2	.	CASKAGPGFAGELFF	TGTGCCAGCAAAGCTGGTCCAGGGTTTGCCGGGGAGCTGTTTTTT
.	TRBV19	TRBJ1-1	.	CASRQHPAMNTEAFF	TGTGCCAGTAGGCAACATCCTGCAATGAACACTGAAGCTTTCTTT
.	TRBV16	TRBJ1-4	.	CASSQTGLANEKLFF	TGTGCCAGCAGCCAAACAGGGCTGGCTAATGAAAAACTGTTTTTT
.	TRBV5-1	TRBJ1-2	once	CASSPRGTPGPYGYTF	TGCGCCAGCAGCCCTCGAGGGACTCCCGGGCCATATGGCTACACCTTC
TRBD1	TRBV27	TRBJ2-2	.	CASSFRGTGGSHTGELFF	TGTGCCAGCAGTTTCCGTGGGACAGGGGGATCTCACACCGGGGAGCTGTTTTTT
TRBD1	TRBV5-1	TRBJ1-2	.	CASRQGVEVYGYTF	TGCGCCAGCAGACAGGGGGTGGAGGTGTATGGCTACACCTTC
.	TRBV27	TRBJ1-2	.	CASSTNRDPYGYTF	TGTGCCAGCAGTACGAACAGGGACCCCTATGGCTACACCTTC
TRBD1	TRBV2	TRBJ1-3	.	CASTGTGIGNTIYF	TGTGCCAGCACCGGGACAGGGATTGGAAACACCATATATTTT
.	TRBV6-5	TRBJ2-1	few	CASRFPERDEQFF	TGTGCCAGCAGATTCCCCGAGAGGGATGAGCAGTTCTTC
.	TRBV7-3	TRBJ2-6	.	CASSPQTRVGGANVLTF	TGTGCCAGCAGCCCCCAAACCAGGGTTGGTGGGGCCAACGTCCTGACTTTC
TRBD1	TRBV28	TRBJ1-1	few	CASSLLGGEQAFF	TGTGCCAGCAGTTTATTAGGGGGCGAACAAGCTTTCTTT
.	TRBV4-2	TRBJ2-4	.	CASSQDHFSQIQNIQYF	TGTGCCAGCAGCCAAGACCATTTTTCCCAGATCCAAAACATTCAGTACTTC
TRBD2	TRBV6-2/TRBV6-3	TRBJ2-7	.	CASSPSGSPHEQYF	TGTGCCAGCAGTCCAAGCGGGAGCCCCCACGAGCAGTACTTC
TRBD2	TRBV6-5	TRBJ2-1	.	CASSYSVGLGFDEQFF	TGTGCCAGCAGTTACTCGGTAGGACTAGGGTTCGATGAGCAGTTCTTC
TRBD1	TRBV18	TRBJ1-4	.	CASSSTRYRTGGTNEKLFF	TGTGCCAGCTCATCAACTCGGTACCGGACAGGGGGCACTAATGAAAAACTGTTTTTT
TRBD2	TRBV3-1/TRBV3-2	TRBJ2-5	.	CASSQEIVLAGDETQYF	TGTGCCAGCAGCCAAGAAATCGTCCTAGCGGGAGACGAGACCCAGTACTTC
TRBD1	TRBV4-3	TRBJ2-7	once	CASSVGQASYEQYF	TGCGCCAGCAGCGTCGGACAGGCCTCCTACGAGCAGTACTTC
TRBD1	TRBV19	TRBJ1-4	.	CASRRGQGFEKLFF	TGTGCCAGTAGAAGGGGACAGGGGTTTGAAAAACTGTTTTTT
.	TRBV15	TRBJ2-5	.	CATNSGLQYQETQYF	TGTGCCACCAACTCGGGACTCCAGTACCAAGAGACCCAGTACTTC
.	TRBV2	TRBJ2-2	.	CATRPGTGIDTGELFF	TGTGCCACACGTCCGGGGACTGGGATAGACACCGGGGAGCTGTTTTTT
TRBD2	TRBV12-3/TRBV12-4	TRBJ2-5	.	CASSLLAGGPGYF	TGTGCCAGCAGTTTACTGGCGGGAGGGCCTGGATACTTC
TRBD1	TRBV7-2	TRBJ1-2	once	CASSSIDRGLSVGYTF	TGTGCCAGCAGCTCTATTGACAGGGGGCTTTCGGTTGGCTACACCTTC
TRBD1	TRBV2	TRBJ2-7	.	CASMGTGRGYEQYF	TGTGCCAGCATGGGGACAGGGAGGGGTTACGAGCAGTACTTC
TRBD1	TRBV2	TRBJ1-6	.	CARKRQGNSPLHF	TGTGCCAGGAAAAGACAGGGGAATTCACCCCTCCACTTT
.	TRBV19	TRBJ2-2	once	CASLQGSGISGELFF	TGTGCCAGTCTTCAGGGTTCCGGAATATCGGGGGAGCTGTTTTTT
TRBD2	TRBV29-1	TRBJ2-7	.	CSVIAGASEQYF	TGCAGCGTAATAGCGGGAGCATCCGAGCAGTACTTC
TRBD1	TRBV6-5	TRBJ1-2	.	CASSYATGVFNYGYTF	TGTGCCAGCAGTTACGCGACAGGGGTATTCAACTATGGCTACACCTTC
TRBD2	TRBV7-2	TRBJ2-1	once	CASSLGASGGSNNEQFF	TGTGCCAGCAGCTTAGGGGCTAGCGGGGGGTCTAACAATGAGCAGTTCTTC
TRBD1	TRBV28	TRBJ1-2	.	CASSTRQGAAGYGYTF	TGTGCCAGCAGTACCCGACAGGGGGCTGCCGGCTATGGCTACACCTTC
TRBD1	TRBV11-3	TRBJ2-7	.	CASSRQGKIYEQYF	TGTGCCAGCAGCCGACAGGGAAAGATCTACGAGCAGTACTTC